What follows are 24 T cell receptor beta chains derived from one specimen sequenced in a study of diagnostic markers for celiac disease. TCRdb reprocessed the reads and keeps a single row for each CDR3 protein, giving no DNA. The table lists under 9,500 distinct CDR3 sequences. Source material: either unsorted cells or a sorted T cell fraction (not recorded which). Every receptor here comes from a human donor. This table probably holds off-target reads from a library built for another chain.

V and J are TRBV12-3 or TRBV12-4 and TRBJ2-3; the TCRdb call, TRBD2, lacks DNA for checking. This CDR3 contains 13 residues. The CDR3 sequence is CASTLGPTDTQYF.

The CDR3 sequence is CASSSGTSRQYF. V usage is TRBV12-3 or TRBV12-4 and J usage is TRBJ2-7. This CDR3 is built from 12 residues.

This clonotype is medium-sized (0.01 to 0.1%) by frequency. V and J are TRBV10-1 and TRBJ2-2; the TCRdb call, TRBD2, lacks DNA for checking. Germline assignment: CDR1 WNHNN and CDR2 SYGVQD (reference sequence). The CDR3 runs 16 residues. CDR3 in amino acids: CASSLLGGEDTGELFF.

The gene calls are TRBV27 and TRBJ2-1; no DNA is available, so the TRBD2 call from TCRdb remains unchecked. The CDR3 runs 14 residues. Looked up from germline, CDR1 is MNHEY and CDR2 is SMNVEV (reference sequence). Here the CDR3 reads CASSLSGRGNEQFF.

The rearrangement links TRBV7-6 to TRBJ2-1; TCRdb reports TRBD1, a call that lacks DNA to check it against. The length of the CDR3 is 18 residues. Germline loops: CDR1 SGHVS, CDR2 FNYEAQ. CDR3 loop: CASSVDDRQGSSYNEQFF.

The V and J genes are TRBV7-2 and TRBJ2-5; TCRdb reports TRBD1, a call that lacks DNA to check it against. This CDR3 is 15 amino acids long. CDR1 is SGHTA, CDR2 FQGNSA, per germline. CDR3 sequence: CASGPDRAIKETQYF.

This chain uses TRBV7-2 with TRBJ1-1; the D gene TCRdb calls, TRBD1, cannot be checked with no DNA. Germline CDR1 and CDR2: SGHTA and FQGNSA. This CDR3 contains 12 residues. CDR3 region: CASSFDSPEAFF.

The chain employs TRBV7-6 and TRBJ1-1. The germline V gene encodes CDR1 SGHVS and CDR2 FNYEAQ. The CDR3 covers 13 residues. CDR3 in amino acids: CASSLDSNTEAFF.

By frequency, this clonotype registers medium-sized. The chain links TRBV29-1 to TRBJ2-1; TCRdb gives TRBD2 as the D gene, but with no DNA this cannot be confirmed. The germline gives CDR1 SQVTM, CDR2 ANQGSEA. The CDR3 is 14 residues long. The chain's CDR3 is CSVPRTSGDNEQFF.

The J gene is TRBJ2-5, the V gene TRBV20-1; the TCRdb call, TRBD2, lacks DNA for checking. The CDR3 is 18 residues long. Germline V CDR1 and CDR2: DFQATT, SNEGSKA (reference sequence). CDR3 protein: CSASNPASGAQREETQYF.

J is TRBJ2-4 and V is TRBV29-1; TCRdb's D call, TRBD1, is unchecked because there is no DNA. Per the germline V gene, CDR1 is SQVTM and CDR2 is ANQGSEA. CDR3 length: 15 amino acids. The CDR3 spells CSVERWARGKNIQYF.

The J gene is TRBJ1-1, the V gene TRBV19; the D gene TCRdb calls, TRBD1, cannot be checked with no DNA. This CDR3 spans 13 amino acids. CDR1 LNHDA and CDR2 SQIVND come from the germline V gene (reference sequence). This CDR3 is CASSIRGFAEAFF.

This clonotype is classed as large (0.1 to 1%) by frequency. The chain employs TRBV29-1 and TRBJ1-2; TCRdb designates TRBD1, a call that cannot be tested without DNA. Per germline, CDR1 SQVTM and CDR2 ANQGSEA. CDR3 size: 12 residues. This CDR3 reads CSVYGQIYGYTF.

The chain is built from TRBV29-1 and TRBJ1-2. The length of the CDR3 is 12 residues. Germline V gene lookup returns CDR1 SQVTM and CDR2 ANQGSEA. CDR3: CSVVASSYGYTF.

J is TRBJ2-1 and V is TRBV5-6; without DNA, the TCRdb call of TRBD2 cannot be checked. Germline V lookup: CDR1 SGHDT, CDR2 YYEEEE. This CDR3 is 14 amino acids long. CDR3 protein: CASSFRGGNNEQFF.

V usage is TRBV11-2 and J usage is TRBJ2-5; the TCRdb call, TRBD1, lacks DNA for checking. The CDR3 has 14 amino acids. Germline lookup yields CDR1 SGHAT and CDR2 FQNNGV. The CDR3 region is CASSVSGGGETQYF.

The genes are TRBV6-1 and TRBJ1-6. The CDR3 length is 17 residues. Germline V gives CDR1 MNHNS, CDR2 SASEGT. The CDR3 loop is CASSEALREAIDSPLHF.

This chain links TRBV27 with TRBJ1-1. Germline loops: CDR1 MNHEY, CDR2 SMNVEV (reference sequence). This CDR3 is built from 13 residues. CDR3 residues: CASKTVENTEAFF.

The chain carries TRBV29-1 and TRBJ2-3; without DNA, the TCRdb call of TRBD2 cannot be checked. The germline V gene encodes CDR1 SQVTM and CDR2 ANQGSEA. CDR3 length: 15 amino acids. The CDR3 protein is CSARPATRGSDTQYF.

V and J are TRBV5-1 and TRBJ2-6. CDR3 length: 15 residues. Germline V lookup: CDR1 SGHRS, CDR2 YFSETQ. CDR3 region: CASRRTLAGANVLTF.

The CDR3 loop is CASSLSPQPGILGQPQHF. The chain joins TRBV27 to TRBJ1-5. This CDR3 region has 18 residues. The germline CDR1 and CDR2 sequences are MNHEY and SMNVEV (reference sequence).

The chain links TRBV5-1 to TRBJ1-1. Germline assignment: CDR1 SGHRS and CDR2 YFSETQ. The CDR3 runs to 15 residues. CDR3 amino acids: CASSLGVNGDTEAFF.

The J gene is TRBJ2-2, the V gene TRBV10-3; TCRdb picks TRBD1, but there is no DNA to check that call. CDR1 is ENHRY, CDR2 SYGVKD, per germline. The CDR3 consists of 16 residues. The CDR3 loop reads CAIRTTSQGRTGELFF.

The CDR3 reads CASRDRTDRYGYTF. The chain joins TRBV5-4 to TRBJ1-2; the TCRdb D gene call, TRBD1, has no DNA to confirm it. CDR3 length: 14 amino acids. Germline V gene sequence: CDR1 SGHNT, CDR2 YYREEE (reference sequence).